The clone carrying this T cell receptor beta chain has at least ten counts. Its antigen is not known. V gave up 3 bases and J gave up 3 bases; unmatched junction bases: 5. The germline gives CDR1 SQVTM, CDR2 ANQGSEA. The CDR3 length is 14 residues. TCRdb used MiXCR to reprocess the 5' RACE reads, holding one entry per CDR3 protein. The table shows tens of thousands of distinct CDR3 sequences, with over 20% occurring only once. This sample stems from a study of T-cell memory formation after mild COVID-19. Turning to the study itself: TCR clusters were mostly donor specific.

General study findings and limits: CD4/CD8 balance characterized clones contracting day 15 to 85, and CD4+ skew characterized later expanders. Prior to infection, memory already included some responding clones, suggesting cross-reactive memory joined.

This rearrangement joins TRBV29-1 to TRBJ2-7; 10 bases match TRBD1. This sequence was found in an adult who had mild COVID-19 (a few samples of this study predate the infection). Cell type and time point are not known. Sequenced sample: PBMCs or a T cell subset sorted from them (not recorded which). The CDR3 DNA is TGCAGCGTTGAGGGGACAGGGGTCGACTACGAGCAGTACTTC. Translation: CSVEGTGVDYEQYF.